This T cell receptor beta chain was retrieved from a study of CD8 T cells in ankylosing spondylitis. In this sample, this clonotype turned up many times. TCRdb re-analysed the 5' RACE reads in MiXCR, keeping a single row per CDR3 protein. The repertoire holds around 230,000 distinct CDR3 sequences, 8% to 9.5% seen once, with about 6.8% in the top ten. The source of this sequence is a male donor with ankylosing spondylitis or in good health (not recorded which). The sample was blood, either unsorted or a sorted T cell fraction (not recorded which).

CDR3 protein: CSATGTSGMEKYF. The CDR3 DNA reads as TGCAGTGCTACCGGGACTAGCGGCATGGAGAAGTATTTT. This chain links TRBV20-1 with TRBJ2-3; 11 bases are shared with TRBD2. The CDR3 runs 13 residues. V shed 4 bases, J shed 13 bases, and the junction held 10 bases outside the gene matches. From germline, CDR1 is DFQATT and CDR2 SNEGSKA (reference sequence).